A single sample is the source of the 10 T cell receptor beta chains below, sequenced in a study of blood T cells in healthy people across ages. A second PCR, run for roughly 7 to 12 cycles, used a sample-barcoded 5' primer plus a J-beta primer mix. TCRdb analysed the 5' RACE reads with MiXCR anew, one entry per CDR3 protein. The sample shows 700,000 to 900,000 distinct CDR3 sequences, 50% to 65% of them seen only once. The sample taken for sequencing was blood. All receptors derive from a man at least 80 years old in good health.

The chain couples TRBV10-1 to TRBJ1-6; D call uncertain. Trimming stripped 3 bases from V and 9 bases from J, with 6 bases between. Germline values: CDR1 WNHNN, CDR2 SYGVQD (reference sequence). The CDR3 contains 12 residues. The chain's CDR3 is CASSDGPSPLHF. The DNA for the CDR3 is TGCGCCAGCAGTGATGGTCCTTCACCCCTCCACTTT.

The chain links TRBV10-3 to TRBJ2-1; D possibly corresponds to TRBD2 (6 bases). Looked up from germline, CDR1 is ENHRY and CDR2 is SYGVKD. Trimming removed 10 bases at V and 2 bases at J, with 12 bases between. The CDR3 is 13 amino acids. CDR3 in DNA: TGTGCCACGAGCGGGTTGACCTACAATGAGCAGTTCTTC. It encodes CATSGLTYNEQFF.

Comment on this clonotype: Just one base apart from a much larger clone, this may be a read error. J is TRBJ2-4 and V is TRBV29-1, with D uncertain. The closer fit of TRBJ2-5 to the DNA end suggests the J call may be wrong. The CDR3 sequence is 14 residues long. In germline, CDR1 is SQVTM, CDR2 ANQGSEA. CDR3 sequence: CSVGVPEFQETQYF. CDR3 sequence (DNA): TGCAGCGTTGGAGTACCAGAATTCCAAGAGACCCAGTACTTC.

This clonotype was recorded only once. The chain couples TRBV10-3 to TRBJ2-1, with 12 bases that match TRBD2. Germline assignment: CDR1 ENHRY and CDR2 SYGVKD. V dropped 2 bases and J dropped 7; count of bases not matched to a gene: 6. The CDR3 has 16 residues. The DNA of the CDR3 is TGTGCCATCAGTGAGGTCCTAGCGGGAGGGCGGAATGAGCAGTTCTTC. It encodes CAISEVLAGGRNEQFF.

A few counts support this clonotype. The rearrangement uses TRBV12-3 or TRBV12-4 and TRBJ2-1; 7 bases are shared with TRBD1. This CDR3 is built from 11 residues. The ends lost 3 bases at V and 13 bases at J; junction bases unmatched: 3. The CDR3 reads CASSFGTDQFF. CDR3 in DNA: TGTGCCAGCAGTTTCGGGACAGACCAGTTCTTC.

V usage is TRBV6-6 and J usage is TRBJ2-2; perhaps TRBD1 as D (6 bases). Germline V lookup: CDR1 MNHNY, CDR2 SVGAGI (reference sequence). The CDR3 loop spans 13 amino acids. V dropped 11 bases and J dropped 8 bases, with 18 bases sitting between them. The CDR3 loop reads CAYSRGAVGELFF. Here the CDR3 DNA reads TGTGCCTACAGCAGGGGTGCGGTTGGGGAGCTGTTTTTT.

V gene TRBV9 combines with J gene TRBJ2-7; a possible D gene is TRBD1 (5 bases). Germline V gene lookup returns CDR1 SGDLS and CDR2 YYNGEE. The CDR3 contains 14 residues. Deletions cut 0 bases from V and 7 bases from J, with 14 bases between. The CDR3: CASSVVARTPEQYF. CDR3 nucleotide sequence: TGTGCCAGCAGCGTAGTAGCCAGGACACCGGAGCAGTACTTC.

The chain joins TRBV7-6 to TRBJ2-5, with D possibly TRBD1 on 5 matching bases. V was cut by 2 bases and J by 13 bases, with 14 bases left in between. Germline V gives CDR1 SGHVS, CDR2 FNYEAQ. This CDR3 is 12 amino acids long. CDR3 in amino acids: CASSLYDSPVYF. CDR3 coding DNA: TGTGCCAGCAGCTTATACGACAGCCCCGTGTACTTC.

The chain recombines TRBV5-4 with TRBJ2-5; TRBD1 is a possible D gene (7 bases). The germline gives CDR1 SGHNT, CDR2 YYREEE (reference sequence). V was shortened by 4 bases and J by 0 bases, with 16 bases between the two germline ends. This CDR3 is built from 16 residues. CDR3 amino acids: CASSGGAGQNQETQYF. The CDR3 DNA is TGTGCCAGCAGCGGTGGCGCGGGACAGAACCAAGAGACCCAGTACTTC.

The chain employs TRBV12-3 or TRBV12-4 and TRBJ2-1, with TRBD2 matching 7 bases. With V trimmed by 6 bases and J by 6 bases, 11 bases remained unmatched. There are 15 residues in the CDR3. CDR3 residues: CASSLREGPANEQFF. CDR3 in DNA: TGTGCCAGCAGCCTGAGGGAGGGCCCAGCCAATGAGCAGTTCTTC.